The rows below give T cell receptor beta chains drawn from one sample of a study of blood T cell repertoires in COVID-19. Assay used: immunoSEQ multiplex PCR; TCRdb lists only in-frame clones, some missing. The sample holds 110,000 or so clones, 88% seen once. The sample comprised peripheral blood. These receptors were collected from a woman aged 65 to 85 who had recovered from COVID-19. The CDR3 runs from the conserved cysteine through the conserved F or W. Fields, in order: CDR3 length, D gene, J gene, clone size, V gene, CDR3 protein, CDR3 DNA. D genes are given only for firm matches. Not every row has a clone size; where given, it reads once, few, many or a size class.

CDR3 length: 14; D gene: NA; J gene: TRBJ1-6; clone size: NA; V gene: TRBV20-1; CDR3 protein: CSASLGRGYSPLHF; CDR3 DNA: TGCAGTGCTAGTCTGGGCAGGGGATATTCACCCCTCCACTTT
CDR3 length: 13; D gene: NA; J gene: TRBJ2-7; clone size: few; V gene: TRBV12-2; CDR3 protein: CARPTKGTYEQYF; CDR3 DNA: TGTGCAAGGCCGACCAAGGGGACCTACGAGCAGTACTTC
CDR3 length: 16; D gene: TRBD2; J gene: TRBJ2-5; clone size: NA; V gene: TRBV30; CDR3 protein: CAWSGRGLAGAETQYF; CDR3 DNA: TGTGCCTGGAGCGGTAGGGGACTAGCGGGGGCCGAGACCCAGTACTTC
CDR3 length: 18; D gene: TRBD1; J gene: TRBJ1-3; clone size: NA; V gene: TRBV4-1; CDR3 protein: CASSQVPRRGQGGNTIYF; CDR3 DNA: TGCGCCAGCAGCCAAGTTCCCCGGCGGGGACAGGGGGGAAACACCATATATTTT
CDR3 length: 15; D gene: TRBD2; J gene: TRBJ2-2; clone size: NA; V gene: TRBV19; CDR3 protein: CASSRPTSGTGELFF; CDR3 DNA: TGTGCCAGTAGTCGCCCGACTAGCGGCACCGGGGAGCTGTTTTTT
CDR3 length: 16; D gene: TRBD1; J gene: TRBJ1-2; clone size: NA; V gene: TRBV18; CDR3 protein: CASSPPLAGGNYGYTF; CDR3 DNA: TGTGCCAGCTCACCACCGTTGGCAGGGGGAAACTATGGCTACACCTTC
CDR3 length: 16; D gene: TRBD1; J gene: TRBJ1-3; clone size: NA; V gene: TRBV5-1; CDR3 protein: CASSSGQLRHGNTIYF; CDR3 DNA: TGCGCCAGCAGCTCGGGACAGCTCAGACATGGAAACACCATATATTTT
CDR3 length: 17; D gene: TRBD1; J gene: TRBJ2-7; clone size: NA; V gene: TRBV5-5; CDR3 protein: CASSFLEGGFSSYEQYF; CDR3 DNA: TGTGCCAGCAGCTTCCTCGAAGGGGGCTTCAGCTCCTACGAGCAGTACTTC
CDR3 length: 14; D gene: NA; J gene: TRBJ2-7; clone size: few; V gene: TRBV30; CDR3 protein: CAWSRTLGPYEQYF; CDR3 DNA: TGTGCCTGGAGTAGGACATTGGGGCCTTACGAGCAGTACTTC
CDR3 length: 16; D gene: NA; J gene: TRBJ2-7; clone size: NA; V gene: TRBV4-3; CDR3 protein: CASSQDSRDMSYEQYF; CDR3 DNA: TGCGCCAGCAGCCAAGACTCCCGGGACATGTCCTACGAGCAGTACTTC
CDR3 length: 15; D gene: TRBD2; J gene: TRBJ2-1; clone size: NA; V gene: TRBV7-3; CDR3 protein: CASSLARGGQNEQFF; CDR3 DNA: TGTGCCAGCAGCTTAGCGCGGGGGGGCCAGAATGAGCAGTTCTTC
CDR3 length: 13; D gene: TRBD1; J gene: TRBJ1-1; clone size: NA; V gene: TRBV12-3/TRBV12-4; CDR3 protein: CASSIGGPVEAFF; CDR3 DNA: TGTGCCAGCAGTATAGGGGGCCCAGTTGAAGCTTTCTTT
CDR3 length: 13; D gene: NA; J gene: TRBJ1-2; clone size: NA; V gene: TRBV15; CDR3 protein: CATSRTPAGSYTF; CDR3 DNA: TGTGCCACCAGCAGAACCCCGGCCGGGAGCTACACCTTC
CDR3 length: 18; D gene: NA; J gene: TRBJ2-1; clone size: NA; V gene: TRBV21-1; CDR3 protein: CASSKGLSGQGARNEQFF; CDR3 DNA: TGTGCCAGCAGCAAAGGATTATCGGGCCAGGGGGCTAGGAATGAGCAGTTCTTC
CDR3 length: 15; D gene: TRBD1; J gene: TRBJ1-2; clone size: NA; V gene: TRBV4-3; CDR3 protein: CASSQGLQGVEGYTF; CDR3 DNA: TGCGCCAGCAGCCAAGGGTTACAGGGGGTAGAGGGCTACACCTTC
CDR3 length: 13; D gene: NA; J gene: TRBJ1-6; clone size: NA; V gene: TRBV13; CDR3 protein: CASSLAGVSPLHF; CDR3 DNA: TGTGCCAGCAGCCTAGCAGGGGTTTCACCCCTCCACTTT
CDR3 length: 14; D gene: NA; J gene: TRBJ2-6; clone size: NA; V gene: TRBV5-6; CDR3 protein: CASSGSSGANVLTF; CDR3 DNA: TGTGCCAGCAGCGGCAGCTCTGGGGCCAACGTCCTGACTTTC
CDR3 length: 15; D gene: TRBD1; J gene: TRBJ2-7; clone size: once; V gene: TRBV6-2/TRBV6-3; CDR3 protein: CASSRPDRGVDEQYF; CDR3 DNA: TGTGCCAGCAGTCGCCCGGACAGGGGGGTTGACGAGCAGTACTTC
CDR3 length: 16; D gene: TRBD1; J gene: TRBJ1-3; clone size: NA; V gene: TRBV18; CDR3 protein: CASSQGQGTSGNTIYF; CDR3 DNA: TGTGCCAGCTCACAAGGACAGGGAACGAGTGGAAACACCATATATTTT
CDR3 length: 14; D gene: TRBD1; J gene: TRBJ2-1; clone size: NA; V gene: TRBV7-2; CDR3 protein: CASSLNGQGGEQFF; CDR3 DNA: TGTGCCAGCAGCTTAAATGGACAGGGAGGTGAGCAGTTCTTC
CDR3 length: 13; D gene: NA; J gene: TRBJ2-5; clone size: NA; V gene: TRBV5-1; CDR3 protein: CASSKERVPTQYF; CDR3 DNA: TGCGCCAGCAGCAAGGAGCGGGTCCCAACCCAGTACTTC
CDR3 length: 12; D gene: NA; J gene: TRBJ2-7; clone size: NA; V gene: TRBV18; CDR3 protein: CASSPTYHEQYF; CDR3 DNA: TGTGCCAGCTCACCGACTTATCACGAGCAGTACTTC
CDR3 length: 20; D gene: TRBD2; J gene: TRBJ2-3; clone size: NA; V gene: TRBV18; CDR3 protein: CASSPRLVTSGGAPTDTQYF; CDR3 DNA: TGTGCCAGCTCACCACGGTTGGTGACTAGCGGGGGGGCCCCGACAGATACGCAGTATTTT
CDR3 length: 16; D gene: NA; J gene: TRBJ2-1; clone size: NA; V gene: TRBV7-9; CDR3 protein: CASSKGGQGHSNEQFF; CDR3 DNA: TGTGCCAGCAGCAAAGGGGGGCAGGGGCATAGCAATGAGCAGTTCTTC
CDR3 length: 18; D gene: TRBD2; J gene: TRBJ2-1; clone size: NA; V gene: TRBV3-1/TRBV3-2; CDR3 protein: CASSQVLWGGPHVDEQFF; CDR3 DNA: TGTGCCAGCAGCCAGGTCCTGTGGGGAGGGCCCCACGTCGATGAGCAGTTCTTC
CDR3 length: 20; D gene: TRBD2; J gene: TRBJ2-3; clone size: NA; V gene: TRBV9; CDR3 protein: CASSVKWGGRSQILTDTQYF; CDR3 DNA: TGTGCCAGCAGCGTTAAATGGGGCGGGAGGTCCCAGATACTCACAGATACGCAGTATTTT
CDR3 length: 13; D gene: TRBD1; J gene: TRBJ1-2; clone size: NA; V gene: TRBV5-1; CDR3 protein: CASSFGQGVGYTF; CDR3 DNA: TGCGCCAGCAGCTTCGGACAGGGGGTAGGCTACACCTTC
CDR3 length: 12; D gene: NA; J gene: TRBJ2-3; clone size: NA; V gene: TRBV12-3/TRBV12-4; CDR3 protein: CASSLAELTQYF; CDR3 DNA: TGTGCCAGCAGTTTAGCTGAGCTTACGCAGTATTTT
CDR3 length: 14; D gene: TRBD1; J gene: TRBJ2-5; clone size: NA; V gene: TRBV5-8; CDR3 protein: CASSRDRGGETQYF; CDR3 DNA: TGTGCCAGCAGCCGGGACAGGGGAGGAGAGACCCAGTACTTC
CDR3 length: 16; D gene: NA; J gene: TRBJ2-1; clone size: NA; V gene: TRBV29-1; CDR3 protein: CSVEGTDRDFYNEQFF; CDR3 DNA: TGCAGCGTTGAAGGCACGGACAGAGACTTCTACAATGAGCAGTTCTTC
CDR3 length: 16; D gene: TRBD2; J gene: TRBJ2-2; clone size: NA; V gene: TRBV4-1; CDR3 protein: CASSQGVAGGPGELFF; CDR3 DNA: TGCGCCAGCAGCCAAGGGGTAGCGGGGGGCCCCGGGGAGCTGTTTTTT
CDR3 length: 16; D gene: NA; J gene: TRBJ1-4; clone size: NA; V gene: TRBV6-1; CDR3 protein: CASSEAIRLTNEKLFF; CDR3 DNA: TGTGCCAGCAGTGAAGCTATCCGGTTAACTAATGAAAAACTGTTTTTT
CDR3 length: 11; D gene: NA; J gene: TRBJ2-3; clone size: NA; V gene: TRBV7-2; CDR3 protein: CASSSGGTQYF; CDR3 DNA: TGTGCCAGCAGCTCGGGGGGCACGCAGTATTTT
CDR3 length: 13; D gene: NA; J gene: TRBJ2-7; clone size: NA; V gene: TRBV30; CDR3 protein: CAWSVEGDDEQYF; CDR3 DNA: TGTGCCTGGAGTGTGGAGGGAGACGACGAGCAGTACTTC
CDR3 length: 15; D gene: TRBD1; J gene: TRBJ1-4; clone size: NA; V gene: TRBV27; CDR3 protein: CASSYRQGRGEKLFF; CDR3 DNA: TGTGCCAGCAGTTACCGACAGGGTAGAGGAGAAAAACTGTTTTTT
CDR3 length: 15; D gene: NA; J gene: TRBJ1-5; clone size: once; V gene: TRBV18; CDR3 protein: CASSPQENSNQPQHF; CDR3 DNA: TGTGCCAGCTCACCACAGGAGAATAGCAATCAGCCCCAGCATTTT
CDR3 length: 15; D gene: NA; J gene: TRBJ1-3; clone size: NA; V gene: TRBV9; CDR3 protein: CASSAGGRAGNTIYF; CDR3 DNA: TGTGCCAGCAGCGCCGGGGGGAGGGCTGGAAACACCATATATTTT